The TCR beta chain under discussion was sequenced for a study of T cells in Graves' hyperthyroidism and ophthalmopathy. This clonotype was seen more than once but under ten times. The CDR3 consists of 15 residues. The V segment lost 2 bases and the J segment 6 bases; nucleotides outside the gene matches: 6. Germline CDR1 reads GTSNPN; CDR2 reads SVGIG (reference sequence). RNA transcripts gave rise to amplified TCR beta CDR3 regions. First-round RT-PCR targeting the TCR CDR3 was performed with the HTBI primer set. TCRdb recomputed calls from the multiplex PCR reads with MiXCR, one row per CDR3 protein. The data show approximately 600,000 distinct CDR3 sequences, under 25% seen once.

Sequencing was done on a sample of blood. The receptor was isolated from a man aged 30 to 45 with Graves' ophthalmopathy. J is TRBJ2-2 and V is TRBV30, with 10 positions matching TRBD1. CDR3 region: CAWSRGQGRSGELFF. For the CDR3, the DNA is TGTGCCTGGAGTAGGGGACAGGGGAGATCCGGGGAGCTGTTTTTT. The variable domain in full, with the rest retrieved from reference TRBV30 and TRBJ2-2, is SQTIHQWPATLVQPVGSPLSLECTVEGTSNPNLYWYRQAAGRGLQLLFYSVGIGQISSEVPQNLSASRPQDRQFILSSKKLLLSDSGFYLCAWSRGQGRSGELFFGEGSRLTVL.